This is a list of T cell receptor beta chains from one sample in a study of cytomegalovirus exposure and HLA in healthy donors. Method: immunoSEQ multiplex PCR; TCRdb's copy keeps in-frame clones and lacks some. Among 220,000 or so clones listed, roughly four fifths were seen once. Specimen: PBMCs. Source of these receptors: a woman aged 40 to 50 in good health and CMV-seronegative. The conserved cysteine and the conserved F or W are not part of the CDR3 here.

CDR3 protein,V gene,CDR3 length
ASSLESLDSGLYNEQF,TRBV5-1,16
ANRGLNTEAF,TRBV30,10
ASSLDYTDTQY,TRBV5-4,11
ASTTVASGRDTQY,TRBV28,13
ASSLGFQGSGDTQY,TRBV7-8,14
ASSEVVRREQF,TRBV6-1,11
ASSQEGQAYEQY,TRBV4-1,12
ASRPSGQEETQY,TRBV4-2,12
ASSPRLGGQGISEQF,TRBV18,15
AWRDLRSSYEQY,TRBV30,12
ASSESFELAGGPGWSYEQY,TRBV6-1,19
ASLGRGSTDTQY,TRBV19,12
ATSSPSNQPQH,TRBV15,11
ASSLNPSGGSYNEQF,TRBV7-2,15
ASSFGTGDQPQH,TRBV6-6,12
ASSSPRDRPANYGYT,TRBV5-6,15
ATSPGQGAGDGYT,TRBV7-9,13
ASSRARGAGIYGYT,TRBV19,14
ASSLSTGGNEKLF,TRBV5-1,13
ASSTGGGPSNEKLF,TRBV5-1,14
ASSPIKLDYNEQF,TRBV18,13
ASSLEIGGYYEQY,TRBV7-9,13
ASSWDSQETQY,TRBV7-3,11
ASIFRRTSGTDTQY,TRBV2,14
ASSFGPSGDTEAF,TRBV5-1,13
ASSSYGGENTEAF,TRBV7-9,13
ASTGVTGLINEQF,TRBV6-5,13
ASSRLPGGKGDTQY,TRBV4-1,14
AIGRGGGDLGGRNTEAF,TRBV10-3,17
ASTLPIGHHGYT,TRBV7-2,12
ASSLTGGHYGYT,TRBV7-2,12
SVENPGQTYNEQF,TRBV29-1,13
ASSQGPSGQGAF,TRBV4-1,12
ASSYALEGDTQY,TRBV27,12
ASSSPTSGGETQY,TRBV5-1,13
ASSRQGDTQY,TRBV6-5,10
AIARGGVAGELF,TRBV10-3,12
ASRQVRTGYGYT,TRBV28,12
ATSSSTGGNTEAF,TRBV15,13
ASSPSGRDYYNEQF,TRBV4-1,14
AWTPGGAEAF,TRBV30,10
ASRLDMNTEAF,TRBV7-9,11
ASSLPSVNTGELF,TRBV18,13
ASSAGTGVSGTQY,TRBV9,13
ASSLAAGANTGELF,TRBV7-3,14